This TCR beta chain was identified in a study of T cell responses to AZD1222 COVID-19 vaccine. Study-level findings and limits: Rises in breadth and depth of Spike-specific TCRs came after two AZD1222 doses. At baseline, seropositivity was found in only a handful of AZD1222 recipients. Spike-wide vaccine-associated CD4 TCRs dominated at 160-218 and 743-854.

Germline-derived CDR1 and CDR2 are SEHNR and FQNEAQ (reference sequence). CDR3 length: 14 amino acids. The V end was cut by 5 bases, the J end by 5 bases, with 14 bases between. Repertoires were generated with immunoSEQ multiplex PCR, while TCRdb's copy carries only in-frame clones and drops some. The sample lists 150,000 to 200,000 clones; around 87% were seen once. About this clone: Its specificity is unknown.

The material sequenced was peripheral blood, taken 28 days after the second AZD1222 dose. This chain uses TRBV7-9 with TRBJ2-3; D is perhaps TRBD1 or TRBD2 (5 bases each). This TCR derives from an adult who received the AZD1222 COVID-19 vaccine. Here the CDR3 reads CASSIYRDRDTQYF. CDR3 DNA: TGTGCCAGCAGCATATATCGGGACCGAGATACGCAGTATTTT.